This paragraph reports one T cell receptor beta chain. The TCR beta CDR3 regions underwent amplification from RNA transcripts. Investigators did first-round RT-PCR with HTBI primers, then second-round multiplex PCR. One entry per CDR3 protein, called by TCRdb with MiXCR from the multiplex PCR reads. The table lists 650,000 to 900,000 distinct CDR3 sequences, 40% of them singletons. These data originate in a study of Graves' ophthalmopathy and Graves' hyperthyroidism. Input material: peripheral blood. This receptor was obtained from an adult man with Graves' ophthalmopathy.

The chain's CDR3 is CASSIVRRGRGQPQHF. The CDR3 coding sequence is TGTGCCAGTAGTATAGTACGAAGGGGGCGCGGTCAGCCCCAGCATTTT. The chain couples TRBV19 to TRBJ1-5; 7 bases line up with TRBD1. V gave up 1 base and J gave up 6 bases; unmatched junction bases: 9. CDR1 LNHDA and CDR2 SQIVND come from the germline V gene (reference sequence). This CDR3 comprises 16 residues.